The 29 T cell receptor beta chains reported below all come from one sample, sequenced in a study of beta chain features in type 1 diabetes. Of the isolated RNA, all was reverse transcribed, and so the sequenced material was expressed TCRB transcripts. Some clones are missing from TCRdb's copy, which holds only in-frame ones; the method was immunoSEQ multiplex PCR. Found here are 450,000 or so clones, over 9.5% of them singletons; the top ten hold approximately 0.05%. Specimen: naive CD4+ T cells from blood. These receptors were obtained from a woman younger than 35 in good health.

This clone was seen a few times. V usage is TRBV6-5 and J usage is TRBJ2-3; tentative D call: TRBD1 (5 bases). The CDR3 runs to 13 residues. Germline assignment: CDR1 MNHEY and CDR2 SVGAGI. V lost 7 bases and J lost 1, with 9 bases in between. CDR3 residues: CASTRVGTDTQYF. CDR3 DNA sequence: TGTGCCAGCACCAGGGTGGGCACAGATACGCAGTATTTT.

This clone was found a few times. The CDR3 sequence is CASSLARGHGPDTQYF. CDR3 DNA sequence: TGTGCCAGCAGCTTAGCCCGGGGGCACGGCCCAGATACGCAGTATTTT. The chain employs TRBV7-9 and TRBJ2-3; D may match TRBD1 or TRBD2 (6 bases each). Trimming took 0 bases from V and 4 from J, leaving 14 bases between them. CDR1 and CDR2 from the germline V gene are SEHNR and FQNEAQ (reference sequence). The CDR3 consists of 16 residues.

This clone was counted between two and nine times. The chain joins TRBV9 to TRBJ2-2; D gene uncertain. The CDR3 has 15 amino acids. With 4 bases removed from V and 3 bases from J, the gap between germline ends came to 13 bases. CDR1 and CDR2 from the germline V gene are SGDLS and YYNGEE. The CDR3 here is CASSPKGPDTGELFF. The CDR3 DNA follows: TGTGCCAGCAGCCCCAAGGGCCCGGACACCGGGGAGCTGTTTTTT.

The J gene is TRBJ2-3, the V gene TRBV15; 8 positions agree with TRBD2. The V gene end was trimmed by 6 bases and the J gene end by 6 bases; junction bases not matched to a gene: 11. The CDR3 covers 15 residues. Germline V gene sequence: CDR1 LNHNV, CDR2 YYDKDF (reference sequence). For the CDR3, the DNA is TGTGCCACCAGGGGGTTAGCGGGGATTTCCGATACGCAGTATTTT. Translating gives CATRGLAGISDTQYF.

This clone has only a few counts. The V gene is TRBV7-9, the J gene TRBJ1-2; TRBD1 aligns across 10 bases. Germline V gene lookup returns CDR1 SEHNR and CDR2 FQNEAQ (reference sequence). V gave up 5 bases and J gave up 4 bases; unmatched junction bases: 4. This CDR3 has 14 residues. Written as DNA, the CDR3 is TGTGCCAGCAGCCTGACAGGGGGCGGCTATGGCTACACCTTC. It yields the protein CASSLTGGGYGYTF.

CDR3 nucleotides: TGTGCCAGCAGCCAGACAGGGGGTCTCACAGATACGCAGTATTTT. Translating gives CASSQTGGLTDTQYF. The chain has TRBV7-2 and TRBJ2-3, with 9 bases that match TRBD1. The CDR3 spans 15 residues. Trimming removed 5 bases from V and 2 bases from J; junction bases left unmatched: 5. From germline, CDR1 is SGHTA and CDR2 FQGNSA. The entire variable domain, with the rest obtained from reference TRBV7-2 and TRBJ2-3, is as follows: GAGVSQSPSNKVTEKGKDVELRCDPISGHTALYWYRQSLGQGLEFLIYFQGNSAPDKSGLPSDRFSAERTGGSVSTLTIQRTQQEDSAVYLCASSQTGGLTDTQYFGPGTRLTVL.

A few counts support this clone. The rearrangement uses TRBV5-1 and TRBJ2-4, with a possible D match to TRBD1 (6 bases). Per germline, CDR1 SGHRS and CDR2 YFSETQ. Trimming removed 2 bases at V and 4 bases at J, with 13 bases between. The CDR3 covers 15 residues. CDR3 sequence reads: CASSFSDSQKNIQYF. The CDR3 nucleotides are TGCGCCAGCAGCTTTTCGGACAGCCAAAAAAACATTCAGTACTTC.

This clone was observed a few times. The V call is TRBV14, the J call TRBJ2-2, with D tentatively TRBD1 or TRBD2 (6 bases each). There are 15 residues in the CDR3. The germline V gene has CDR1 SGHDN and CDR2 FVKESK. The ends were cut back, 6 bases at V and 6 bases at J, with 17 bases in the middle. The CDR3 protein is CASSPRWGASGELFF. CDR3 DNA: TGTGCCAGCAGTCCCCGGTGGGGGGCCTCCGGGGAGCTGTTTTTT.

The rearrangement links TRBV28 to TRBJ1-2; possible D gene TRBD1, 5 bases. V lost 5 bases, J lost 6 bases, and 16 bases lay in between. The germline CDR1 and CDR2 sequences are MDHEN and SYDVKM. This CDR3 has 14 amino acids. For the CDR3, the DNA is TGTGCCAGCAGTGGAAGGGGACGTGGCCATGGCTACACCTTC. It translates to CASSGRGRGHGYTF.

This clone has just a few counts. The chain recombines TRBV18 with TRBJ2-3, with a possible D match to TRBD2 (5 bases). Germline loops: CDR1 KGHSH, CDR2 LQKENI. This CDR3 spans 17 amino acids. Deletions cut 4 bases from V and 1 base from J, with 18 bases between. In DNA, the CDR3 is TGTGCCAGCTCACACTTAAGCGGCCTTGACCGCACAGATACGCAGTATTTT. As protein: CASSHLSGLDRTDTQYF.

The rearrangement uses TRBV18 and TRBJ2-3; 8 bases are shared with TRBD1. The J segment lost 4 bases and the V segment lost 8 bases, leaving 5 bases of the junction unmatched. The CDR3 sequence is 13 residues long. Germline CDR1 KGHSH, CDR2 LQKENI. CDR3 DNA sequence: TGTGCCAGCACAGGACAGGGTTCAGATACGCAGTATTTT. Protein sequence: CASTGQGSDTQYF. Full variable domain (outside the CDR3, taken from reference TRBV18 and TRBJ2-3): NAGVMQNPRHLVRRRGQEARLRCSPMKGHSHVYWYRQLPEEGLKFMVYLQKENIIDESGMPKERFSAEFPKEGPSILRIQQVVRGDSAAYFCASTGQGSDTQYFGPGTRLTVL.

This clone was counted only a few times. The V gene is TRBV7-2, the J gene TRBJ2-1; D call uncertain. The CDR3 contains 15 residues. Trimming cost V 3 bases and J 0 bases, with 9 bases left between them. The V gene's germline CDR1 is SGHTA and CDR2 FQGNSA. CDR3: CASSFRKSSYNEQFF. In nucleotides, the CDR3 is TGTGCCAGCAGCTTTAGGAAGTCCTCCTACAATGAGCAGTTCTTC.

Here the CDR3 DNA reads TGTGCCAGCAGCCCAATTTCCACCGGGGAGCTGTTTTTT. Amino acid sequence: CASSPISTGELFF. The V call is TRBV7-2, the J call TRBJ2-2, with D unclear. The CDR3 totals 13 residues. Per the germline V gene, CDR1 is SGHTA and CDR2 is FQGNSA. V was clipped by 5 bases and J by 4 bases, with 8 bases between them.

As for this clone: Other DNA sequences in this specimen translate into the identical CDR3. The chain recombines TRBV7-9 with TRBJ2-7, with 10 bases fitting TRBD2. J gave up 2 bases and V 1 base, and 2 bases lay outside the gene matches. CDR1 is SEHNR, CDR2 FQNEAQ, per germline (reference sequence). This CDR3 has 15 amino acids. Written as DNA, the CDR3 is TGTGCCAGCAGCTTAGGACTAGCGGGTACCTACGAGCAGTACTTC. As protein: CASSLGLAGTYEQYF.

The genes are TRBV28 and TRBJ1-2, with D possibly TRBD1 on 6 matching bases. CDR1 and CDR2 from the germline V gene are MDHEN and SYDVKM. The V end lost 6 bases, the J end lost 6 bases, and 17 bases lay between the germline ends. CDR3 size: 14 residues. CDR3 residues: CASSRWLGGHGYTF. In DNA, the CDR3 is TGTGCCAGCAGCCGATGGCTCGGGGGGCATGGCTACACCTTC.

The sample holds a few counts of this clone. The chain is built from TRBV29-1 and TRBJ2-7, with D hard to call. This CDR3 comprises 12 residues. The germline V and J ends were trimmed by 1 base and 5 bases, with 9 bases remaining between them. Per the germline V gene, CDR1 is SQVTM and CDR2 is ANQGSEA. The chain's CDR3 is CSVEGSTDEQYF. The DNA for the CDR3 is TGCAGCGTTGAAGGATCCACAGACGAGCAGTACTTC.

This clone occurred a few times. The chain is built from TRBV14 and TRBJ2-7, with D perhaps matching TRBD1 (5 bases). The ends were cut back, 5 bases at V and 2 bases at J, with 10 bases in the middle. The CDR3 has 13 residues. From germline, CDR1 is SGHDN and CDR2 FVKESK. CDR3: CASSKGMPYEQYV. DNA of the CDR3: TGTGCCAGCAGCAAGGGGATGCCCTACGAGCAGTACGTC.

This clone was counted between two and nine times. This chain joins TRBV4-2 and TRBJ1-5; the D is unclear. V was trimmed by 1 base and J by 0 bases, leaving 7 bases between them. Germline values: CDR1 LGHNA, CDR2 YNFKEQ. This CDR3 spans 15 amino acids. CDR3 nucleotides: TGTGCCAGCAGCCAAGCGCAGCTTAGCAATCAGCCCCAGCATTTT. It is translated as CASSQAQLSNQPQHF.

The rearrangement joins TRBV11-2 to TRBJ2-3, with unresolved D. The germline V gene has CDR1 SGHAT and CDR2 FQNNGV. This CDR3 region has 13 residues. The V and J ends lost 6 bases and 0 bases respectively, with 7 bases between them. DNA for the CDR3: TGTGCCAGCAGGAAGATTAGCACAGATACGCAGTATTTT. Protein: CASRKISTDTQYF. The variable domain in full, completed from reference TRBV11-2 and TRBJ2-3, reads EAGVAQSPRYKIIEKRQSVAFWCNPISGHATLYWYQQILGQGPKLLIQFQNNGVVDDSQLPKDRFSAERLKGVDSTLKIQPAKLEDSAVYLCASRKISTDTQYFGPGTRLTVL.

V is TRBV14 and J is TRBJ1-4; unclear D gene. V lost 6 bases to trimming and J lost 6 bases, with 11 bases between them. The CDR3 totals 13 residues. Germline V gives CDR1 SGHDN, CDR2 FVKESK. The CDR3, as DNA: TGTGCCAGCAGTTGGTCACCTTATGAAAAACTGTTTTTT. Residues: CASSWSPYEKLFF.

This clone was observed a handful of times. The V gene is TRBV9, the J gene TRBJ2-5; 8 bases align to TRBD2. The CDR3 is 15 amino acids. V dropped 3 bases and J dropped 5; count of bases not matched to a gene: 9. The germline V gene encodes CDR1 SGDLS and CDR2 YYNGEE. The CDR3, as DNA: TGTGCCAGCAGCGGGGGACTAGTAAGTTCGGAGACCCAGTACTTC. Encoded protein: CASSGGLVSSETQYF.

The J gene is TRBJ1-2, the V gene TRBV18; no firm D call. The CDR3 has 14 residues. Between the trimmed V and J ends, which lost 2 bases and 6 bases, there was a span of 13 bases. Germline CDR1 and CDR2: KGHSH and LQKENI. The DNA of the CDR3 is TGTGCCAGCTCACCAAGGGCTGAGTTTGATGGCTACACCTTC. Translating gives CASSPRAEFDGYTF.

The rearrangement uses TRBV19 and TRBJ1-2; a possible D gene is TRBD1 (5 bases). The length of the CDR3 is 14 residues. Germline CDR1 LNHDA, CDR2 SQIVND (reference sequence). V was cut by 4 bases and J by 2 bases, with 11 bases left in between. CDR3 bases: TGTGCCAGTAGTACCCCCGGGACGAACTATGGCTACACCTTC. It translates to CASSTPGTNYGYTF.

This chain uses TRBV10-3 with TRBJ1-5; D is ambiguous. The length of the CDR3 is 8 residues. Germline V gene sequence: CDR1 ENHRY, CDR2 SYGVKD. V was pared by 11 bases and J by 5 bases, with 1 base between. CDR3 in DNA: TGTGCCGATCAGCCCCAGCATTTT. Its protein is CADQPQHF.

This clone appeared a few times. In DNA, the CDR3 is TGTGCCAGCAGCTTAATGTTCGGGACAGATACGCAGTATTTT. It translates to CASSLMFGTDTQYF. The chain combines TRBV7-3 with TRBJ2-3; no firm D call. The CDR3 consists of 14 residues. Trimming shortened V by 1 base and J by 3 bases, and 8 bases separated the two germline ends. The germline V gene encodes CDR1 SGHTA and CDR2 FQGTGA.

This clone was recorded a few times. The chain is built from TRBV2 and TRBJ2-2, with D possibly TRBD1 on 6 matching bases. CDR3 length: 13 amino acids. Germline V gives CDR1 SNHLY, CDR2 FYNNEI. V lost 10 bases and J lost 4, with 13 bases in between. This CDR3 reads CATSFRGTGELFF. CDR3 nucleotide sequence: TGTGCCACCTCTTTCAGGGGCACCGGGGAGCTGTTTTTT. The full variable domain, in which reference TRBV2 and TRBJ2-2 provide the parts outside the CDR3, is EPEVTQTPSHQVTQMGQEVILRCVPISNHLYFYWYRQILGQKVEFLVSFYNNEISEKSEIFDDQFSVERPDGSNFTLKIRSTKLEDSAMYFCATSFRGTGELFFGEGSRLTVL.

CDR3 in amino acids: CATSRDPEGQETQYF. The CDR3 region has the DNA TGTGCCACCAGCAGAGATCCTGAGGGCCAAGAGACCCAGTACTTC. The chain uses TRBV15 and TRBJ2-5, with D possibly TRBD2 on 5 matching bases. V shed 0 bases and J shed 1 base, with 9 bases lying between them. There are 15 residues in the CDR3. The germline V gene encodes CDR1 LNHNV and CDR2 YYDKDF (reference sequence).

This clone was picked up a small number of times. This chain uses TRBV18 with TRBJ1-2, with D unresolved. Germline CDR1 KGHSH, CDR2 LQKENI. This CDR3 is built from 14 residues. Trimming removed 3 bases at V and 3 bases at J, with 11 bases between. In nucleotides, the CDR3 is TGTGCCAGCTCACCCACCGTGGATTACTATGGCTACACCTTC. Translation: CASSPTVDYYGYTF.

This clone has more than one count but fewer than ten. The J gene is TRBJ2-1, the V gene TRBV13; possible D gene TRBD2, 7 bases. Trimming took 3 bases from V and 9 from J, leaving 18 bases between them. The CDR3 consists of 15 residues. Germline V gives CDR1 PRHDT, CDR2 FYEKMQ (reference sequence). The CDR3 nucleotides are TGTGCCAGCAGCTTGGGACTCCCGCGGGGGCCTGAGCAGTTCTTC. This sequence encodes CASSLGLPRGPEQFF.